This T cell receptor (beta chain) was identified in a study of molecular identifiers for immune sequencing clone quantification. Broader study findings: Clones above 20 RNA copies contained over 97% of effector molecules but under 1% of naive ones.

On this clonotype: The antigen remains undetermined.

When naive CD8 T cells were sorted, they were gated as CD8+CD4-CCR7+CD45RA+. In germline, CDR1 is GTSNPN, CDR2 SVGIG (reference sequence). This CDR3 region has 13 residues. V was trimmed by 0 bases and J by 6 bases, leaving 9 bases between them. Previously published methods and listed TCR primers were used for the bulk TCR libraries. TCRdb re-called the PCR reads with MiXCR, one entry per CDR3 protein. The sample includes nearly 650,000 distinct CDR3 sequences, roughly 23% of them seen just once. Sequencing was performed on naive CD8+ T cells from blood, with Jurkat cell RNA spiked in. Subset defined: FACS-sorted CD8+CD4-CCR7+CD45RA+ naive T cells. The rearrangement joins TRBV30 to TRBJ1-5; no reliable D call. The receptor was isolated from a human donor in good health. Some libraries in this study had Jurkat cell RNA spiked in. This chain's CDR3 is CAWSVAGGQPQHF. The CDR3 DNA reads TGTGCCTGGAGTGTAGCAGGTGGTCAGCCCCAGCATTTT.